Given below is one T cell receptor (beta chain) in context. The V gene end was trimmed by 3 bases and the J gene end by 2 bases; junction bases not matched to a gene: 9. Germline values: CDR1 SGHTS, CDR2 YDEGEE. The CDR3 extends over 16 amino acids. Each replicate PCR on the sorted subsets used about 0.2 ug DNA (around 31,000 T cell genomes). Measured with immunoSEQ multiplex PCR; TCRdb has only the in-frame clones, and not every one. The sample consists of about 1.9 million clones, around 93% of them appearing once. The data are from a study of shared clonotypes between healthy human individuals. Terminally differentiated effector memory CD45RA+ cells were excluded by CCR7 positive selection of CD45RO-negative cells.

The specimen was naive CD8+ T cells from PBMCs. The receptor comes from a man between 18 and 29 years old in good health. Some clones in this sample may be carry-over from other donors' samples. This chain uses TRBV5-8 with TRBJ2-5; the match to TRBD1 covers 8 bases. The CDR3: CASSSPQGGLQETQYF. The CDR3 nucleotides read TGTGCCAGCAGCTCGCCACAGGGGGGCTTACAAGAGACCCAGTACTTC.